This T cell receptor (beta chain) was identified during a study of blood T cell repertoires in COVID-19. Study-wide context: Sample material is recorded as cDNA or gDNA derived from T cells, B-cell-depleted T cells, or PBMCs.

Per the authors' pipeline: Estimation of nucleated cell counts relied on the amplification of reference gene primers. Data came from immunoSEQ multiplex PCR; TCRdb stores just in-frame clones and leaves some out. That table gives V, J and clone size, and the DNA gave D and trimming. Of over 200,000 clones detected, 70% to 90% appear once; the ten largest clones hold approximately 12%. The germline V gene encodes CDR1 SGDLS and CDR2 YYNGEE. The CDR3 extends over 17 amino acids. V shed 0 bases and J 7 bases; nucleotides not matched to a gene: 10. The source material was peripheral blood. This sequence originates from a woman aged 18-35 years who had recovered from COVID-19. V and J are TRBV9 and TRBJ2-2, with 9 bases aligning to TRBD1. The CDR3 spells CASSVEGTGLYGGELFF. The CDR3 region has the DNA TGTGCCAGCAGCGTAGAGGGGACAGGGCTTTATGGCGGGGAGCTGTTTTTT.